This T cell receptor beta chain derives from a study of blood T cell repertoires in COVID-19 (dated by TCRdb to 2018 to 2020). Notes on the research overall: Samples covering the acute and convalescent phases of COVID-19 were provided by collaborators in the United States, Italy and Spain. The material from the prospective study consisted of cDNA or gDNA derived from T cells, B-cell-depleted T cells, or PBMCs. The dataset comprised deeply sampled blood TCRbeta repertoires from subjects exposed to, actively infected with, or recovered from COVID-19. The repertoires were made available in a free public database intended to serve as a resource for research on the immune response to SARS-CoV-2. The samples were drawn from the first 160 participants of the ongoing ImmuneRACE study and from 950 to 1,500 subjects provided by 6 global collaborators. Sample metadata almost always included a de-identified subject ID, COVID-19 status, age in years and sex. HLA class I and class II types, where available, came from metadata supplied by the sample provider rather than from assay-based typing.

The immunoSEQ Assay, a bias-controlled multiplex PCR, was used to amplify TCRbeta CDR3 regions from genomic DNA. The authors' pipeline ran thus. Nucleated cell counts per sample were estimated from amplification of reference gene primers within the assay. To quantify the absolute abundance of each unique TCRbeta CDR3 rearrangement, sequence reads were collapsed and filtered. For each sample, productive Simpson clonality was calculated as the square root of Simpson's diversity index over productive rearrangements. This immuneACCESS table, as held by TCRdb, lists in-frame sequences with V and J called but not all clones. Of the missing ones, under half trace to an unresolved V gene in checked studies; the others have no known cause. V, J and clone size are taken as reported in that table, and D and trimming were inferred from the DNA itself. This sample comprises approximately 280,000 clones, approximately 89% of them detected only once. The top ten constitute 12% of the sample.

The collaborating institutions used their own protocols to collect whole blood in K2EDTA tubes. For TCRbeta analysis, collaborators shipped samples in one of three forms: frozen whole blood, isolated PBMCs, or DNA extracted from either of those sample types. Worth noting for this clone: Its target antigen remains unknown. No much larger clone is present one base from it, and per-base qualities are unavailable.

V and J are trimmed by 4 bases and 2 bases, and the gene matches miss 6 bases of the junction. Per the germline V gene (reference sequence), LNHDA is the CDR1 and SQIVND is the CDR2. Its CDR3 holds 16 amino acids, cysteine through phenylalanine. Kept here is only the CDR3 DNA, which spans 48 bases and is read in frame from base 1. The paper as a whole reports these results and caveats: The amount of clinical and demographic metadata varied by source and participant and was provided uncurated.

The clonotype comes from an older woman with acute or convalescent COVID-19. The sample consisted of peripheral blood. This chain is built from TRBV19 and TRBJ1-2; 11 nucleotides in the junction match TRBD1. The DNA sequence is TGTGCCAGTAGTAGGCGGGGGACAGGGGGGAACTATGGCTACACCTTC. This is translated as CASSRRGTGGNYGYTF.